This TCR beta chain was obtained from a study of blood T cell repertoires in COVID-19. Background on the study: COVID-19 samples, acute and convalescent, were from the United States, Italy and Spain.

V was clipped by 0 bases and J by 2 bases, with 8 bases between them. Germline CDR1 reads SGDLS; CDR2 reads YYNGEE. The CDR3 sequence is 14 residues long. As handled by the study authors: By means of reference gene primer amplification, nucleated cell counts were estimated. The table came from immunoSEQ multiplex PCR; TCRdb's copy has only in-frame clones and leaves some out. That table supplies the V and J calls and clone size; D and trimming were determined from the DNA. Here the sample spans over 85,000 clones, over 85% being singletons. The chain employs TRBV9 and TRBJ1-2; D call uncertain. Sequencing input: peripheral blood. The receptor was isolated from a human donor with COVID-19, enrolled during active disease. The donor label of this sample is uncertain. DNA for the CDR3: TGTGCCAGCAGCGTAGACCCGGGGAACTATGGCTACACCTTC. Protein product: CASSVDPGNYGYTF.